These 10 T cell receptor beta chains originate from one sample sequenced in a study of technical replicates of blood from a few donors (dated by TCRdb to about 2017). The library was generated by the immunoSEQ multiplex PCR assay. TCRdb stores this immuneACCESS table with in-frame sequences only. Part of the clones is absent; in the studies checked, under half of the shortfall reflects unresolved V genes, and no reason is known for the rest. The table for this sample lists fewer than 95,000 clones; nearly 95% of them were counted only once. Over 0.2% of the sample comes from the top ten. The sequenced material came from T cells isolated from PBMCs. Receptors originate from a human donor in good health.

This chain uses TRBV28 with TRBJ1-5; TRBD1 matches 10 bases. Germline lookup yields CDR1 MDHEN and CDR2 SYDVKM. Trimming took 3 bases from V and 3 from J; bases not matched to a gene: 5. The CDR3 is 16 residues long. CDR3: CASSFSGQGDNQPQHF. The CDR3 DNA is TGTGCCAGCAGTTTTAGTGGACAGGGGGACAATCAGCCCCAGCATTTT.

The chain uses TRBV12-5 and TRBJ1-5; D remains ambiguous. The CDR3 contains 12 residues. Germline values: CDR1 LGHNT, CDR2 FRNRAP. Trimming took 2 bases from V and 7 from J, leaving 6 bases between them. CDR3 residues: CASGLPGQPQHF. In nucleotides, the CDR3 is TGTGCTAGTGGTTTGCCGGGACAGCCCCAGCATTTT.

Points on this clone: This CDR3 is also generated by other DNA sequences in the sample. V gene TRBV5-1 combines with J gene TRBJ1-1; D gene ambiguous. Trimming pared 0 bases from V and 1 base from J, leaving 7 bases between. In germline, CDR1 is SGHRS, CDR2 YFSETQ. The length of the CDR3 is 14 residues. The CDR3 nucleotides read TGCGCCAGCAGCTTGGGTCGGGGGAACACTGAAGCTTTCTTT. Translated: CASSLGRGNTEAFF. Based on the CDR3 plus reference TRBV5-1 and TRBJ1-1, the full variable domain is KAGVTQTPRYLIKTRGQQVTLSCSPISGHRSVSWYQQTPGQGLQFLFEYFSETQRNKGNFPGRFSGRQFSNSRSEMNVSTLELGDSALYLCASSLGRGNTEAFFGQGTRLTVV.

This clone was observed once. The rearrangement joins TRBV5-1 to TRBJ2-5; 7 positions match TRBD2. Germline V lookup: CDR1 SGHRS, CDR2 YFSETQ. Germline trimming cut 0 bases from V and 1 base from J; bases unmatched to any gene: 0. CDR3 length: 14 amino acids. The CDR3 sequence is CASSLGEGQETQYF. The CDR3 DNA follows: TGCGCCAGCAGCTTGGGGGAGGGCCAAGAGACCCAGTACTTC.

The rearrangement joins TRBV7-9 to TRBJ1-5; 9 positions agree with TRBD1. This CDR3 has 15 residues. The germline V gene encodes CDR1 SEHNR and CDR2 FQNEAQ (reference sequence). The ends lost 4 bases at V and 4 bases at J; junction bases unmatched: 5. CDR3 nucleotides: TGTGCCAGCAGCTCATACAGGGGGCCAAATCAGCCCCAGCATTTT. Translating it yields CASSSYRGPNQPQHF.

This clone was found a few times. The chain has TRBV6-5 and TRBJ2-7; D perhaps matches TRBD2 (6 bases). CDR1 MNHEY and CDR2 SVGAGI come from the germline V gene. The CDR3 consists of 14 residues. The V end was cut by 3 bases, the J end by 4 bases, with 13 bases between. The DNA of the CDR3 is TGTGCCAGCAGTTATATGCGGGGCTTGTACGAGCAGTACTTC. It encodes CASSYMRGLYEQYF.

V and J are TRBV6-1 and TRBJ2-2, with 8 bases aligning to TRBD1. After removal of 6 bases from V and 6 bases from J, the junction contained 3 bases not matched to a gene. This CDR3 is built from 13 residues. CDR1 and CDR2 from the germline V gene are MNHNS and SASEGT. CDR3 nucleotides: TGTGCCAGCAGGCCGACAGGGGCCGGGGAGCTGTTTTTT. This translates into CASRPTGAGELFF.

This clone appeared a few times. This chain connects TRBV14 to TRBJ2-3; D might be TRBD2 (6 bases). Germline V gene lookup returns CDR1 SGHDN and CDR2 FVKESK. Trimming removed 5 bases from V and 6 bases from J, with 15 bases in between. The CDR3 extends over 14 amino acids. This chain's CDR3 is CASSKVSGVDTQYF. For the CDR3, the DNA is TGTGCCAGCAGCAAAGTGTCGGGGGTGGATACGCAGTATTTT.

The rearrangement uses TRBV5-1 and TRBJ2-1, with D uncertain. This CDR3 spans 14 amino acids. V was trimmed by 1 base and J by 4 bases, leaving 9 bases between them. Per germline, CDR1 SGHRS and CDR2 YFSETQ. The CDR3 region has the DNA TGCGCCAGCAGCTTGAACCAGGATTACAATGAGCAGTTCTTC. Amino acids: CASSLNQDYNEQFF.

About this clone: At one of its ends the junction is not consistent with the germline gene, which may arise from a read error. The chain couples TRBV6-1 to TRBJ2-7, with 7 bases that match TRBD2. Germline CDR1 is MNHNS and CDR2 is SASEGT. The CDR3 spans 12 residues. The CDR3 spells CATAGGIDERYF. For the CDR3, the DNA is TGTGCCACCGCCGGGGGGATAGACGAGCGGTACTTC.